This TCR beta chain stems from a study of T-cell memory formation after mild COVID-19. Points from the study as a whole: CD4+ contracting clones were mainly CM and EM; CD8+ ones, EMRA. Clones shrinking from day 15 to 85 showed even CD4/CD8 mixes; later expanders tilted CD4+.

The CDR3 is made up of 19 amino acids. Trimming removed 4 bases from V and 0 bases from J, with 24 bases in between. CDR1 is SGHRS and CDR2 is YFSETQ in the germline V gene. As regards this clonotype: Antigen specificity is unknown.

After 5'RACE with constant-segment primers, TCR alpha and TCR beta cDNA libraries carrying sample barcodes and UMIs were obtained. TCRdb passed the 5' RACE reads through MiXCR, listing each CDR3 protein once. The sample records around 250,000 distinct CDR3 sequences, 15% being singletons. The sequence was obtained from an adult woman who had mild COVID-19 (a few samples of this study predate the infection). Cell type and time point are not known. The V gene is TRBV5-1, the J gene TRBJ2-3; TRBD2 might be the D (6 bases). Sequencing used PBMCs or a T cell subset sorted from them (not recorded which). The DNA for the CDR3 is TGCGCCAGCAGCCCGTCGCCGCAGCGGGCGCTAACTAGCACAGATACGCAGTATTTT. It translates to CASSPSPQRALTSTDTQYF.